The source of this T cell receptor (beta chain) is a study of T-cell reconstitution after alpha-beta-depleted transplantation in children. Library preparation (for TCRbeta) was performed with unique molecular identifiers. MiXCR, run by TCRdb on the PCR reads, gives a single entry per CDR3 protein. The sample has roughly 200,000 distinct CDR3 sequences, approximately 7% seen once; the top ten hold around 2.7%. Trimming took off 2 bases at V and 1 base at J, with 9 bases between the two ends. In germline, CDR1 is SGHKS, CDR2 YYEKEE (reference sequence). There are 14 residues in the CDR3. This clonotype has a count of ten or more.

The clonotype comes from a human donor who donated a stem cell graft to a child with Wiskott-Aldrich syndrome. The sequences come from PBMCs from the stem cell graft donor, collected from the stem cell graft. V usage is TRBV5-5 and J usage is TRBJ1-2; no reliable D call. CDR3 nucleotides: TGTGCCAGCAGCTTAGCCGGAGATAACTATGGCTACACCTTC. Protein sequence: CASSLAGDNYGYTF. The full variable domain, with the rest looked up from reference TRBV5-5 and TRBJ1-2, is DAGVTQSPTHLIKTRGQQVTLRCSPISGHKSVSWYQQVLGQGPQFIFQYYEKEERGRGNFPDRFSARQFPNYSSELNVNALLLGDSALYLCASSLAGDNYGYTFGSGTRLTVV.